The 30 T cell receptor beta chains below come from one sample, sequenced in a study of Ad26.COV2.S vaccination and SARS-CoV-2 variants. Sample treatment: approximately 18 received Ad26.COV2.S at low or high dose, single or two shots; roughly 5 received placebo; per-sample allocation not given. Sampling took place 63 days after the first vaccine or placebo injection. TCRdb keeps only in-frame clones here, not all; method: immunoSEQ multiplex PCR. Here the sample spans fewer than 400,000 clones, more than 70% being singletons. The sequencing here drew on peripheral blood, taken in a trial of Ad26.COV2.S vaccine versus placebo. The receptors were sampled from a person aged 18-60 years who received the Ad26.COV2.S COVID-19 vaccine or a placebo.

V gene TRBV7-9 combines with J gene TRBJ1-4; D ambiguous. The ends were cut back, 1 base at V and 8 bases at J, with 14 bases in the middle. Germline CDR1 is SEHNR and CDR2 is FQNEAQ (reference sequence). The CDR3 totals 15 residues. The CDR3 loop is CASSLGPGSVEKLFF. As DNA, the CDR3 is TGTGCCAGCAGCTTAGGTCCCGGGAGTGTGGAAAAACTGTTTTTT.

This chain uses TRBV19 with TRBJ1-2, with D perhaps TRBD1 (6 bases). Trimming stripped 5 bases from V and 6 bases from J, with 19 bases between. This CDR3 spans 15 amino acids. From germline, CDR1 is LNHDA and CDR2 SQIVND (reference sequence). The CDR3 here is CASSPRSRGRDGYTF. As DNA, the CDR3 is TGTGCCAGTAGTCCAAGAAGCAGGGGCCGGGATGGCTACACCTTC. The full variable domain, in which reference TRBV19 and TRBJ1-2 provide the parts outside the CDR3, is DGGITQSPKYLFRKEGQNVTLSCEQNLNHDAMYWYRQDPGQGLRLIYYSQIVNDFQKGDIAEGYSVSREKKESFPLTVTSAQKNPTAFYLCASSPRSRGRDGYTFGSGTRLTVV.

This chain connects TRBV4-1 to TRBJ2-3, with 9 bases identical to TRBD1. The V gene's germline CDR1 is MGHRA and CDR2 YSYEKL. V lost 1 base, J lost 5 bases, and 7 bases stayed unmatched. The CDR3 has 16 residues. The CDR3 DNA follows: TGCGCCAGCAGCCAAGTTACAGGGGGCAGGGGAGATACGCAGTATTTT. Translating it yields CASSQVTGGRGDTQYF.

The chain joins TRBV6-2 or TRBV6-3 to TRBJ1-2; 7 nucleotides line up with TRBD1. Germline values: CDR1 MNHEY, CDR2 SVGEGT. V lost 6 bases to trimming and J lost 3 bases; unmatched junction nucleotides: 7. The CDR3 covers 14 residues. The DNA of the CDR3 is TGTGCCAGCAGCACTACGGGACAGTACTATGGCTACACCTTC. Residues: CASSTTGQYYGYTF.

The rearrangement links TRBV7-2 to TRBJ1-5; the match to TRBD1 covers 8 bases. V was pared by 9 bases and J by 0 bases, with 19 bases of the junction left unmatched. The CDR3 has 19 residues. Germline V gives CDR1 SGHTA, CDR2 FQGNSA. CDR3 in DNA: TGTGCCAGTAGCATGACAGGGGTCCATGGGGCGTATAGCAATCAGCCCCAGCATTTT. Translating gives CASSMTGVHGAYSNQPQHF. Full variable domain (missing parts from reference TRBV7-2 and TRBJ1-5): GAGVSQSPSNKVTEKGKDVELRCDPISGHTALYWYRQSLGQGLEFLIYFQGNSAPDKSGLPSDRFSAERTGGSVSTLTIQRTQQEDSAVYLCASSMTGVHGAYSNQPQHFGDGTRLSIL.

CDR3 in DNA: TGTGCCAGCAGCGTAGCTGGTAGCGGGGGACACAATGAGCAGTTCTTC. Translated: CASSVAGSGGHNEQFF. V usage is TRBV9 and J usage is TRBJ2-1, with TRBD2 matching 9 bases. Germline V gene sequence: CDR1 SGDLS, CDR2 YYNGEE. This CDR3 comprises 16 residues. The junction had 6 bases not matched to a gene; V was cut back by 0 bases and J by 5 bases.

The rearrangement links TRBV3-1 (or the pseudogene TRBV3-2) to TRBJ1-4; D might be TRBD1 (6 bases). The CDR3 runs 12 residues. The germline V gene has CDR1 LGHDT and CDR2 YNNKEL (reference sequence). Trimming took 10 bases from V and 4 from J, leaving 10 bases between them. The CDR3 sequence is CATQGFNEKLFF. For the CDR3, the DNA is TGTGCCACCCAGGGGTTTAATGAAAAACTGTTTTTT.

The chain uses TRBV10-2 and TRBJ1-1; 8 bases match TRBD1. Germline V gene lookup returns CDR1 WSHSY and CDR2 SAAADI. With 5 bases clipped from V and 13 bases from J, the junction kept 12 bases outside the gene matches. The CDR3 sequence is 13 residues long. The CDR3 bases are TGCGCCAGCAGTCCCAGATTGGACAGGGTTGATTTCTTT. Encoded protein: CASSPRLDRVDFF.

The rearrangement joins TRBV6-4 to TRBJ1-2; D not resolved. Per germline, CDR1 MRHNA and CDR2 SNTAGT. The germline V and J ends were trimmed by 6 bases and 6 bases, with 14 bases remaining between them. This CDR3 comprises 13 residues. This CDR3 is CASSRRGGDGYTF. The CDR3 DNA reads TGTGCCAGCAGCCGCCGGGGTGGCGATGGCTACACCTTC.

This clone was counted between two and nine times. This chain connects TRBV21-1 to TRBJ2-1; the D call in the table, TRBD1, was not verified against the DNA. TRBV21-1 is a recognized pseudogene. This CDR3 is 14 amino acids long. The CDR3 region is CASCSGDGCNEQFF. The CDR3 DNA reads TGTGCCAGCTGCTCAGGGGACGGGTGCAATGAGCAGTTCTTC.

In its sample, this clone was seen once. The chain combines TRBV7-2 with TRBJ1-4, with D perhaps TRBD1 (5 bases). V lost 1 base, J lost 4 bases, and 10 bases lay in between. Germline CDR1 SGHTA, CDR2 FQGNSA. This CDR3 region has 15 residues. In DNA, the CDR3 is TGTGCCAGCAGCTTAGGGGGGACTTATAATGAAAAACTGTTTTTT. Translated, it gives CASSLGGTYNEKLFF.

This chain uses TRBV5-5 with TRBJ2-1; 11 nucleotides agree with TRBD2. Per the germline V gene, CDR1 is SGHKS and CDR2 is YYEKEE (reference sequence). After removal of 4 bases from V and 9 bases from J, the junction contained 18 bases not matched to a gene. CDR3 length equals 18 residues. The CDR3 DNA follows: TGTGCCAGCAGCCTGCACTCTGGGCTAGCGGGGGGCCTAACTGAGCAGTTCTTC. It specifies CASSLHSGLAGGLTEQFF. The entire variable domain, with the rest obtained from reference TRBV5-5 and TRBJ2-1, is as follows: DAGVTQSPTHLIKTRGQQVTLRCSPISGHKSVSWYQQVLGQGPQFIFQYYEKEERGRGNFPDRFSARQFPNYSSELNVNALLLGDSALYLCASSLHSGLAGGLTEQFFGPGTRLTVL.

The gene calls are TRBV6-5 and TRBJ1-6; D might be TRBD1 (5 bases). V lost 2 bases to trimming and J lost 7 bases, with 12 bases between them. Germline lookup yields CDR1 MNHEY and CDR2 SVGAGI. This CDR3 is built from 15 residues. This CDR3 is CASSYRDGLNSPLHF. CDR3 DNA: TGTGCCAGCAGTTACAGGGACGGCCTAAATTCACCCCTCCACTTT.

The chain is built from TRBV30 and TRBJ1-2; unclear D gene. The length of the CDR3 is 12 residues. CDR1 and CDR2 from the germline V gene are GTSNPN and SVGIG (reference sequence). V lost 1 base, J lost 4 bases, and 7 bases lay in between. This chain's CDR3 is CAWSDDSYGYTF. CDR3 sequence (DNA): TGTGCCTGGAGTGATGACTCCTATGGCTACACCTTC.

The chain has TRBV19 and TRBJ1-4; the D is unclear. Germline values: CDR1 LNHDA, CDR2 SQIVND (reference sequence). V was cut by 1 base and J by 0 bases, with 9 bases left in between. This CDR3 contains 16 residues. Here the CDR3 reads CASSIGARSTNEKLFF. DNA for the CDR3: TGTGCCAGTAGTATAGGTGCACGTTCAACTAATGAAAAACTGTTTTTT.

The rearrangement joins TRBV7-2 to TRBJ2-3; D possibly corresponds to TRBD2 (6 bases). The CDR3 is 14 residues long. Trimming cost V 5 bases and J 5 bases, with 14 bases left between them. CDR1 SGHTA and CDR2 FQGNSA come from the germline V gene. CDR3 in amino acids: CASSQRRRGDTQYF. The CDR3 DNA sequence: TGTGCCAGCAGCCAGCGGAGGAGGGGAGATACGCAGTATTTT.

CDR3 sequence reads: CASSLAGAYLIYGYTF. CDR3 coding DNA: TGTGCCAGCAGCTTGGCGGGGGCCTATCTTATCTATGGCTACACCTTC. The chain combines TRBV5-4 with TRBJ1-2, with D possibly TRBD1 on 6 matching bases. This CDR3 contains 16 residues. The germline V gene has CDR1 SGHNT and CDR2 YYREEE (reference sequence). V lost 0 bases and J lost 4, with 16 bases in between.

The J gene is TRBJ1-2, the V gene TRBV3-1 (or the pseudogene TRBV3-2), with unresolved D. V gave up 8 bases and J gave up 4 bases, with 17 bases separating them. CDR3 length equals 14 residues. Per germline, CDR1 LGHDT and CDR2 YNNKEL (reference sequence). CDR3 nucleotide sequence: TGTGCCAGCGCACAGCACCCTTTATCCTATGGCTACACCTTC. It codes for CASAQHPLSYGYTF.

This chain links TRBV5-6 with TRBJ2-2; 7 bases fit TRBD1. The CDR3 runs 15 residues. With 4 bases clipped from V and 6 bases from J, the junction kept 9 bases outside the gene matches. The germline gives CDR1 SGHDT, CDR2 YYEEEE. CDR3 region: CASSPYRGEAGELFF. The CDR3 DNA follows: TGTGCCAGCAGCCCGTACAGGGGCGAGGCCGGGGAGCTGTTTTTT.

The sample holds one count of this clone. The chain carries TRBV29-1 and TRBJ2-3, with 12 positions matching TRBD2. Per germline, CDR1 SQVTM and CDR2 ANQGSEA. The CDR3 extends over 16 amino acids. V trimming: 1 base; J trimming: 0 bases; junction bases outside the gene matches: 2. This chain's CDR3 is CSVEASGGASTDTQYF. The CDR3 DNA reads TGCAGCGTTGAAGCTAGCGGGGGGGCCAGCACAGATACGCAGTATTTT.

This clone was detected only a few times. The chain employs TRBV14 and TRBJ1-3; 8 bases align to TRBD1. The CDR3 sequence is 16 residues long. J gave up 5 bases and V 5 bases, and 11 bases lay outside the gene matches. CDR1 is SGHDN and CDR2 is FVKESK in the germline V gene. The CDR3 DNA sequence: TGTGCCAGCAGCGCGCAAGACAGGGGTTTAAGAAACACCATATATTTT. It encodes CASSAQDRGLRNTIYF.

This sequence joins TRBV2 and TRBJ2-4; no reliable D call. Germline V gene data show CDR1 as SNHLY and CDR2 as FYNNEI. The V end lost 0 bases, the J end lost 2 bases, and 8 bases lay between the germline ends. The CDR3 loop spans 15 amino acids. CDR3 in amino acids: CASSEAPETKNIQYF. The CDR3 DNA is TGTGCCAGCAGTGAAGCGCCGGAGACCAAAAACATTCAGTACTTC.

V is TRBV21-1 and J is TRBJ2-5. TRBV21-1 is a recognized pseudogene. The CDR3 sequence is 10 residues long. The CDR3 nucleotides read TGTGCCAGCCCTGGAGAGACCCAGTACTTC. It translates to CASPGETQYF.

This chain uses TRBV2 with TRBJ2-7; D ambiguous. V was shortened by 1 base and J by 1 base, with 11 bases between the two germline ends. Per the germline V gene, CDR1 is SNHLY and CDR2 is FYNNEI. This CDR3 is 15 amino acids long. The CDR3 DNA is TGTGCCAGCAGTGAAGGGGGAACCTTTTCCTACGAGCAGTACTTC. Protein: CASSEGGTFSYEQYF.

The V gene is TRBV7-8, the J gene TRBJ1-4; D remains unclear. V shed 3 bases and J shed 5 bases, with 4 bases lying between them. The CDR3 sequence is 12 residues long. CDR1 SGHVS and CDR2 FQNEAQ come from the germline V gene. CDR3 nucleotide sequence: TGTGCCAGCAGCTTGCAAAATGAAAAACTGTTTTTT. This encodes CASSLQNEKLFF.

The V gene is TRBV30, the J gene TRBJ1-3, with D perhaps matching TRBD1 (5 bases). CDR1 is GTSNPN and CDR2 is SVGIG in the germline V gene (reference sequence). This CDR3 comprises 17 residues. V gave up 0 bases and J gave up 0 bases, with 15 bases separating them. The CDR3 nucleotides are TGTGCCTGGAGTGTAGGGGTATCGGTCCGCTCTGGAAACACCATATATTTT. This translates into CAWSVGVSVRSGNTIYF.

The CDR3 nucleotides are TGTGCCAGCTCACCATTCAGCGGGGTGGCGGGGGAGACCCAGTACTTC. Translation: CASSPFSGVAGETQYF. V gene TRBV18 combines with J gene TRBJ2-5; 7 bases are a match to TRBD2. CDR1 and CDR2 (germline): KGHSH, LQKENI. With 2 bases clipped from V and 5 bases from J, the junction kept 11 bases outside the gene matches. This CDR3 is built from 16 residues. The variable domain in full, completed from reference TRBV18 and TRBJ2-5, reads NAGVMQNPRHLVRRRGQEARLRCSPMKGHSHVYWYRQLPEEGLKFMVYLQKENIIDESGMPKERFSAEFPKEGPSILRIQQVVRGDSAAYFCASSPFSGVAGETQYFGPGTRLLVL.

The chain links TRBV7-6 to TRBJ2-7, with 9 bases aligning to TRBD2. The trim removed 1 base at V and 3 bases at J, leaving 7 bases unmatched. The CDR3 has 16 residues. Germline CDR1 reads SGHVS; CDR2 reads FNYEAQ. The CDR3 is CASSLGAGGRFYEQYF. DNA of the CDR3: TGTGCCAGCAGCTTAGGAGCGGGGGGTCGATTCTACGAGCAGTACTTC.

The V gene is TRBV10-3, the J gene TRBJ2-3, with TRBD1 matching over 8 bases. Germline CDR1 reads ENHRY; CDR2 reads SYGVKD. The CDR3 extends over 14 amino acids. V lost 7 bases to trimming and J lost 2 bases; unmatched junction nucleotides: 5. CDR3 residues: CAIKDRENTDTQYF. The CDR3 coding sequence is TGTGCCATCAAGGACAGGGAAAACACAGATACGCAGTATTTT.

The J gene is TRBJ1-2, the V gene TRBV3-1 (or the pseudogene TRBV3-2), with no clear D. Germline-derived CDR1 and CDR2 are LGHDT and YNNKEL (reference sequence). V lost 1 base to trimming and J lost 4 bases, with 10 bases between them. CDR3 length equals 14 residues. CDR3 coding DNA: TGTGCCAGCAGCCAAGTTGTAGGGTCCTATGGCTACACCTTC. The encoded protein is CASSQVVGSYGYTF.